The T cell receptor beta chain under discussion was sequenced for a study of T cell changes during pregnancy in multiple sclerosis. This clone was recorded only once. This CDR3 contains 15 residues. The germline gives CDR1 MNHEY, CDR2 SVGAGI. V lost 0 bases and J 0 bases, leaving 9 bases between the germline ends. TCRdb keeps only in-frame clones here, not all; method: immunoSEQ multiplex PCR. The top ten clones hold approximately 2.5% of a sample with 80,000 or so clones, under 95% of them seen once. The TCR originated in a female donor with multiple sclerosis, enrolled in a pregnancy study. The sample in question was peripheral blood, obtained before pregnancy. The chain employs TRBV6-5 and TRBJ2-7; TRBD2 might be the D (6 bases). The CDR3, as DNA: TGTGCCAGCAGTTACTCGGCGGGACCCTCCTACGAGCAGTACTTC. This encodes CASSYSAGPSYEQYF.